This is a list of T cell receptor beta chains from one sample in a study of tumour-infiltrating T cells in Burkitt lymphoma. Sequencing used immunoSEQ multiplex PCR; TCRdb keeps in-frame clones, though not all of them. The sample yields about 15,000 clones, roughly 74% seen once. Sample: tumor tissue. The receptors come from a human donor with diffuse large B-cell lymphoma. CDR3s include the opening cysteine and the closing phenylalanine or tryptophan. The D gene is left open where the match is weak. Where a row states a size, it is once, few, many or the class of an expanded clone; other rows omit it.

size	D	V	J	CDR3	DNA
few	TRBD1	TRBV2	TRBJ2-6	CASRRTGSSGANVLTF	TGTGCCAGCAGGCGGACAGGGTCCTCTGGGGCCAACGTCCTGACTTTC
NA	NA	TRBV18	TRBJ2-5	CASSPLPGLETQYF	TGTGCCAGCTCACCTTTGCCGGGATTGGAGACCCAGTACTTC
NA	TRBD1	TRBV10-3	TRBJ2-7	CAISVRQGDTGEQYF	TGTGCCATCAGTGTCCGACAGGGGGATACTGGCGAGCAGTACTTC
NA	NA	TRBV29-1	TRBJ1-2	CTSWGDGYTF	TGCACCTCGTGGGGGGATGGCTACACCTTC
NA	NA	TRBV30	TRBJ1-4	CAWSKNQIPVSEKLFF	TGTGCCTGGAGCAAAAATCAGATACCAGTGAGTGAAAAACTGTTTTTT
NA	NA	TRBV29-1	TRBJ1-2	CSVESARGGYTF	TGCAGCGTTGAATCGGCCCGAGGAGGCTACACCTTC
few	NA	TRBV19	TRBJ1-2	CASSMDSLYGYTF	TGTGCCAGTAGTATGGACAGCCTCTATGGCTACACCTTC
NA	NA	TRBV6-6	TRBJ2-5	CASSYSQETQYF	TGTGCCAGCAGTTATTCTCAAGAGACCCAATACTTC
NA	NA	TRBV2	TRBJ2-5	CASSETPTQYF	TGTGCCAGCAGTGAAACCCCGACCCAGTACTTC
once	NA	TRBV11-2	TRBJ2-3	CASSLYPEAGYSTDTQYF	TGTGCCAGCAGCTTATACCCCGAAGCGGGCTATAGCACAGATACGCAGTATTTT
few	NA	TRBV9	TRBJ2-2	CASSVSGGRPGELFF	TGTGCCAGCAGCGTTAGCGGAGGGAGGCCCGGGGAGCTGTTTTTT
NA	TRBD1	TRBV5-1	TRBJ1-3	CASSSVAVGQGRNTIYF	TGCGCCAGCAGCTCCGTTGCAGTGGGACAGGGAAGAAACACCATATATTTT
NA	TRBD1	TRBV6-4	TRBJ2-1	CASGGASGGSVHNEQFF	TGTGCCAGCGGGGGAGCCTCAGGGGGATCGGTCCACAATGAGCAGTTCTTC
NA	NA	TRBV27	TRBJ1-2	CASSLTTPYAGDYGYTF	TGTGCCAGCAGTTTAACCACCCCCTACGCGGGGGACTATGGCTACACCTTC
NA	NA	TRBV13	TRBJ1-3	CASSLGARLSGNTIYF	TGTGCCAGCAGCTTAGGCGCCAGACTCTCTGGAAACACCATATATTTT
NA	NA	TRBV21-1	TRBJ1-2	CASSKGSRRVHTHYGYTF	TGTGCCAGCAGCAAAGGATCCAGGAGGGTACACACACACTATGGCTACACCTTC
NA	NA	TRBV5-4	TRBJ2-1	CASSWSGTMGNEQFF	TGTGCCAGCAGCTGGTCCGGAACGATGGGCAATGAGCAGTTCTTC
NA	TRBD2	TRBV7-7	TRBJ2-3	CASSVSGKDTQYF	TGTGCTAGCAGTGTTAGCGGGAAGGATACGCAGTATTTT
NA	NA	TRBV6-1	TRBJ1-5	CASRGSGNQPQHF	TGTGCCAGCCGCGGTAGTGGCAATCAGCCCCAGCATTTT
medium-sized	NA	TRBV28	TRBJ2-5	CASSLLLGRETQYF	TGTGCCAGCAGTTTACTCCTTGGCCGAGAGACCCAGTACTTC
few	NA	TRBV27	TRBJ2-1	CASSLQSGNEQFF	TGTGCCAGCAGTTTACAATCAGGGAATGAGCAGTTCTTC